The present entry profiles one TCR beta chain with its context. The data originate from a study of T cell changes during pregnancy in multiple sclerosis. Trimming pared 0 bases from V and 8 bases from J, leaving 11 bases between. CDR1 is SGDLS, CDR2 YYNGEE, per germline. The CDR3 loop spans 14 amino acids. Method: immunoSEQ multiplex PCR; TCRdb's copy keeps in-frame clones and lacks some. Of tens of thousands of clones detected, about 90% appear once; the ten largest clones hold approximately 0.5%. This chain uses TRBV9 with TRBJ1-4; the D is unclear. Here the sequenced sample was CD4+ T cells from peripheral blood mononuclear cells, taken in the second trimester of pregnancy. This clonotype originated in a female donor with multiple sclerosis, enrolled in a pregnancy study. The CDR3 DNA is TGTGCCAGCAGCGTAGGGGTTGGAGGAGAAAAACTGTTTTTT. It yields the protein CASSVGVGGEKLFF.